These 17 T cell receptor beta chains share one sample of origin, sequenced in a study of CD8 T cells in ankylosing spondylitis. General study results and limits: A TCR beta motif of about eight highly homologous variants appeared characteristic of ankylosing spondylitis blood.

TCRdb passed the 5' RACE reads through MiXCR, listing each CDR3 protein once. Among some 400,000 distinct CDR3 sequences listed, approximately 20% were seen once. No antigen has been identified for these receptors. Input material: blood, either unsorted or a sorted T cell fraction (not recorded which). Receptors were obtained from a male donor with ankylosing spondylitis.

In its sample, this clonotype was seen many times. This chain connects TRBV18 to TRBJ1-1; D not certain. The CDR3 length is 13 residues. V lost 6 bases, J lost 2 bases, and 10 bases lay in between. CDR1 and CDR2 (germline): KGHSH, LQKENI. CDR3 sequence: CASSVQVNTEAFF. The CDR3 DNA is TGTGCCAGCTCTGTCCAGGTCAACACTGAAGCTTTCTTT. The entire variable domain, with the rest obtained from reference TRBV18 and TRBJ1-1, is as follows: NAGVMQNPRHLVRRRGQEARLRCSPMKGHSHVYWYRQLPEEGLKFMVYLQKENIIDESGMPKERFSAEFPKEGPSILRIQQVVRGDSAAYFCASSVQVNTEAFFGQGTRLTVV.

There are a few counts of this clonotype. The J gene is TRBJ1-4, the V gene TRBV29-1; TRBD1 matches at 7 bases. Germline V gives CDR1 SQVTM, CDR2 ANQGSEA. CDR3 length: 16 amino acids. The V segment lost 6 bases and the J segment 0 bases; nucleotides outside the gene matches: 10. The DNA for the CDR3 is TGCAGCGTGGCCGGGGCAGGGGGTTCAACTAATGAAAAACTGTTTTTT. This translates into CSVAGAGGSTNEKLFF.

The J gene is TRBJ2-2, the V gene TRBV6-1, with 8 bases aligning to TRBD2. J gave up 3 bases and V 9 bases, and 3 bases lay outside the gene matches. CDR3 size: 13 residues. Germline lookup yields CDR1 MNHNS and CDR2 SASEGT. CDR3 coding DNA: TGTGCCAGTACGCGGGGGGACACCGGGGAGCTGTTTTTT. Protein product: CASTRGDTGELFF.

The chain uses TRBV7-3 and TRBJ1-3; TRBD1 aligns across 7 bases. This CDR3 is 14 amino acids long. Per the germline V gene, CDR1 is SGHTA and CDR2 is FQGTGA. J lost 2 bases, V lost 2 bases, and 0 bases had no gene match. Here the CDR3 DNA reads TGTGCCAGCAGCTTACAGGGGGCTGGAAACACCATATATTTT. Its protein is CASSLQGAGNTIYF.

This clonotype has just a few counts. The chain carries TRBV6-2 or TRBV6-3 and TRBJ1-2; TRBD1 is a possible D gene (6 bases). This CDR3 has 13 residues. Germline CDR1 reads MNHEY; CDR2 reads SVGEGT. Trimming left V 8 bases short and J 4 bases short, with 14 bases between. The CDR3 DNA follows: TGTGCCAGCCGAGACAGGCGGGGCTATGGCTACACCTTC. It codes for CASRDRRGYGYTF.

This clonotype was seen more than once but under ten times. The chain joins TRBV24-1 to TRBJ2-2; TRBD2 matches at 7 bases. Germline CDR1 KGHDR, CDR2 SFDVKD. The CDR3 spans 16 residues. V was clipped by 4 bases and J by 3 bases; unmatched bases: 7. This CDR3 reads CATSEGGRADTGELFF. As DNA, the CDR3 is TGTGCCACCAGTGAAGGTGGGAGGGCCGACACCGGGGAGCTGTTTTTT.

This clonotype showed up just a few times. The chain joins TRBV20-1 to TRBJ2-3; 11 bases map to TRBD2. The CDR3 runs to 14 residues. Germline V gene sequence: CDR1 DFQATT, CDR2 SNEGSKA (reference sequence). Trimming removed 5 bases from V and 4 bases from J; junction bases left unmatched: 5. CDR3 region: CSAALAGGADTQYF. In DNA form, the CDR3 reads TGCAGTGCTGCTCTAGCGGGAGGAGCAGATACGCAGTATTTT.

This clonotype was seen a handful of times. The chain is built from TRBV11-2 and TRBJ2-7, with TRBD2 identical over 8 bases. V shed 5 bases and J 0 bases; nucleotides not matched to a gene: 9. The CDR3 is 16 residues long. The germline V gene has CDR1 SGHAT and CDR2 FQNNGV. The CDR3 sequence is CASSLTGGLVSYEQYF. The CDR3 DNA reads TGTGCCAGCAGCCTCACGGGGGGGCTAGTCTCCTACGAGCAGTACTTC. Looking up the rest from reference TRBV11-2 and TRBJ2-7 gives the full variable domain: EAGVAQSPRYKIIEKRQSVAFWCNPISGHATLYWYQQILGQGPKLLIQFQNNGVVDDSQLPKDRFSAERLKGVDSTLKIQPAKLEDSAVYLCASSLTGGLVSYEQYFGPGTRLTVT.

The rearrangement links TRBV5-6 to TRBJ2-1; 7 nucleotides align to TRBD2. Per germline, CDR1 SGHDT and CDR2 YYEEEE. This CDR3 has 16 residues. With V trimmed by 0 bases and J by 2 bases, 5 bases remained unmatched. This chain's CDR3 is CASSLATSSPYNEQFF. CDR3 nucleotide sequence: TGTGCCAGCAGCTTGGCGACTAGCTCCCCCTACAATGAGCAGTTCTTC.

This chain joins TRBV5-6 and TRBJ2-7; 9 nucleotides align to TRBD1. CDR1 is SGHDT and CDR2 is YYEEEE in the germline V gene. V trimming: 4 bases; J trimming: 3 bases; junction bases outside the gene matches: 8. The length of the CDR3 is 15 residues. CDR3 sequence: CASSRPGTGYYEQYF. CDR3 DNA sequence: TGTGCCAGCAGCAGACCCGGGACAGGGTACTACGAGCAGTACTTC.

This sequence joins TRBV30 and TRBJ2-7; 11 positions match TRBD2. Germline CDR1 GTSNPN, CDR2 SVGIG (reference sequence). V was pared by 3 bases and J by 4 bases, with 8 bases of the junction left unmatched. The CDR3 runs to 15 residues. Here the CDR3 reads CAWRPVAGGEYEQYF. DNA for the CDR3: TGTGCCTGGAGGCCAGTAGCGGGAGGGGAATACGAGCAGTACTTC.

This sequence joins TRBV7-2 and TRBJ1-1; D possibly corresponds to TRBD1 (5 bases). CDR3 length: 16 amino acids. V was trimmed by 5 bases and J by 3 bases, leaving 19 bases between them. Per the germline V gene, CDR1 is SGHTA and CDR2 is FQGNSA. The CDR3: CASSPEGLFGDTEAFF. In nucleotides, the CDR3 is TGTGCCAGCAGCCCAGAGGGACTTTTCGGGGACACTGAAGCTTTCTTT.

V usage is TRBV29-1 and J usage is TRBJ1-4; D is perhaps TRBD1 (5 bases). V was trimmed by 7 bases and J by 8 bases, leaving 8 bases between them. Germline CDR1 reads SQVTM; CDR2 reads ANQGSEA. This CDR3 comprises 10 residues. CDR3 loop: CSAREEKLFF. The CDR3 nucleotides are TGCAGCGCCAGGGAGGAAAAACTGTTTTTT.

This chain links TRBV7-2 with TRBJ1-4; 8 bases match TRBD1. The CDR3 covers 14 residues. Germline V gene data show CDR1 as SGHTA and CDR2 as FQGNSA. The V and J ends lost 4 bases and 2 bases, in that order; junction bases with no gene match: 0. As DNA, the CDR3 is TGTGCCAGCAGCTGGACAGGGACTAATGAAAAACTGTTTTTT. It encodes CASSWTGTNEKLFF.

This clonotype was found a few times. The chain joins TRBV20-1 to TRBJ2-1, with D possibly being TRBD1 (6 bases). The CDR3 spans 13 residues. CDR1 and CDR2 (germline): DFQATT, SNEGSKA (reference sequence). Trimming cost V 6 bases and J 5 bases, with 14 bases left between them. The CDR3 nucleotides are TGCAGTGCACCCTGGCAGGGGCACAATGAGCAGTTCTTC. Its translation is CSAPWQGHNEQFF.

A few counts support this clonotype. V gene TRBV14 combines with J gene TRBJ1-1; no clear D gene. The V gene lost 1 base and the J gene lost 4 bases, with 7 bases spanning the gap. CDR3 length: 13 amino acids. CDR1 and CDR2 from the germline V gene are SGHDN and FVKESK. CDR3 DNA: TGTGCCAGCAGCCAAGGTCCGGGCACTGAAGCTTTCTTT. The encoded protein is CASSQGPGTEAFF.

The chain carries TRBV4-2 and TRBJ2-3; tentative D call: TRBD1 (6 bases). The CDR3 loop spans 20 amino acids. The ends were cut back, 1 base at V and 1 base at J, with 24 bases in the middle. Looked up from germline, CDR1 is LGHNA and CDR2 is YNFKEQ. CDR3 nucleotides: TGTGCCAGCAGCCAAGTAACCCCGGGATCCCTTGAGGGGGGCACAGATACGCAGTATTTT. Protein sequence: CASSQVTPGSLEGGTDTQYF.